What follows are 4 T cell receptor beta chains derived from one specimen sequenced in a study of OX40 agonist ivuxolimab in advanced cancers. Profiling relied on immunoSEQ multiplex PCR, and the TCRdb table lists in-frame clones only, not all of them. The table includes 89,000 or so clones, 80% to 90% detected once. Sequences were derived from CD4+ or CD8+ T cells sorted from blood, sampled in a trial of the OX40 agonist ivuxolimab. These receptors came from an adult with an advanced solid tumor such as melanoma, head and neck, liver or kidney cancer.

The V and J genes are TRBV6-5 and TRBJ1-4, with a weak D call TRBD1 (6 bases). The CDR3 sequence is 16 residues long. Trimming pared 2 bases from V and 4 bases from J, leaving 14 bases between. Germline V gives CDR1 MNHEY, CDR2 SVGAGI. The CDR3 bases are TGTGCCAGCAGTTACCGATTACAGGGATTTAATGAAAAACTGTTTTTT. Its protein is CASSYRLQGFNEKLFF.

The CDR3 coding sequence is TGCGCCAGCAGCGTTGACAGGGGAAACACCGGGGAGCTGTTTTTT. Its translation is CASSVDRGNTGELFF. V usage is TRBV5-1 and J usage is TRBJ2-2; 8 bases agree with TRBD1. Germline V CDR1 and CDR2: SGHRS, YFSETQ. The trim removed 4 bases at V and 2 bases at J, leaving 4 bases unmatched. The CDR3 sequence is 15 residues long.

This sequence joins TRBV7-2 and TRBJ2-2; 7 bases are a match to TRBD2. J lost 4 bases, V lost 1 base, and 3 bases had no gene match. CDR1 and CDR2 (germline): SGHTA, FQGNSA. This CDR3 has 15 amino acids. This CDR3 reads CASSLEAGVTGELFF. The CDR3 coding sequence is TGTGCCAGCAGCTTAGAGGCGGGAGTCACCGGGGAGCTGTTTTTT.

The chain employs TRBV19 and TRBJ1-5; the D is unclear. V was pared by 7 bases and J by 2 bases, with 12 bases between. The CDR3 is made up of 14 amino acids. Germline V gene sequence: CDR1 LNHDA, CDR2 SQIVND (reference sequence). The CDR3 DNA is TGTGCCAGTATTGGATCGATAGGCAATCAGCCCCAGCATTTT. This sequence encodes CASIGSIGNQPQHF. Together with reference TRBV19 and TRBJ1-5, the CDR3 gives the full variable domain: DGGITQSPKYLFRKEGQNVTLSCEQNLNHDAMYWYRQDPGQGLRLIYYSQIVNDFQKGDIAEGYSVSREKKESFPLTVTSAQKNPTAFYLCASIGSIGNQPQHFGDGTRLSIL.